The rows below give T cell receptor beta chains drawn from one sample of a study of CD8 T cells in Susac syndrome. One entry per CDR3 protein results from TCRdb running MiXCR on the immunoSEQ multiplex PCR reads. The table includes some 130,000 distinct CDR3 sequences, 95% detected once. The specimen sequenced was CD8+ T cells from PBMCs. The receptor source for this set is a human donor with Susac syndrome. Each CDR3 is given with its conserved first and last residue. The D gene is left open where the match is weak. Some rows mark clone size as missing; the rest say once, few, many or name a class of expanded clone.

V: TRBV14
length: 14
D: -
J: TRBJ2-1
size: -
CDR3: CASSQLEGQDEQFF
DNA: TGTGCCAGCAGCCAATTGGAGGGGCAGGATGAGCAGTTCTTC

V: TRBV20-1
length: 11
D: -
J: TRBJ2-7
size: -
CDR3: CSAPLMGEQYF
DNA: TGCAGTGCCCCCCTCATGGGCGAGCAGTACTTC

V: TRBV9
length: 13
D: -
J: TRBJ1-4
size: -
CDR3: CASSQPGEEKLFF
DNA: TGTGCCAGCAGCCAACCGGGGGAGGAAAAACTGTTTTTT

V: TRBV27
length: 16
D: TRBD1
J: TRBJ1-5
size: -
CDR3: CASSPTGEGSNQPQHF
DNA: TGTGCCAGCAGTCCCACAGGGGAAGGGAGCAATCAGCCCCAGCATTTT

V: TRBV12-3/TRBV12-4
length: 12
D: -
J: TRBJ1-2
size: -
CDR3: CASSSMKDGYTF
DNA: TGTGCCAGCAGTAGCATGAAGGATGGCTACACCTTC

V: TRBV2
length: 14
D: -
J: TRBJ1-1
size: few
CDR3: CASSLRAMNTEAFF
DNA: TGTGCCAGCAGTCTGCGGGCCATGAACACTGAAGCTTTCTTT

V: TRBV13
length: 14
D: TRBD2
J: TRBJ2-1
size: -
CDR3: CASSSGLAGYEQFF
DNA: TGTGCCAGCAGCTCTGGACTAGCGGGATATGAGCAGTTCTTC

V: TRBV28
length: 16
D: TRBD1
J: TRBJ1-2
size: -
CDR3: CASSLWASGTDYGYTF
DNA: TGTGCCAGCAGTTTATGGGCCTCCGGGACAGATTATGGCTACACCTTC

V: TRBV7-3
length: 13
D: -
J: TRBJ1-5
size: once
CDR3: CASSPSPNQPQHF
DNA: TGTGCCAGCAGCCCGTCGCCGAATCAGCCCCAGCATTTT

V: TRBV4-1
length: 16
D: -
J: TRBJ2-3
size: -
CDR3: CASSQLALSSTDTQYF
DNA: TGCGCCAGCAGCCAATTAGCGCTATCTAGCACAGATACGCAGTATTTT

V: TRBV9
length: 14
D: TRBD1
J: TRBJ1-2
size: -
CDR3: CASRNLTGNYGYTF
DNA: TGTGCCAGCAGGAACCTGACAGGGAACTATGGCTACACCTTC

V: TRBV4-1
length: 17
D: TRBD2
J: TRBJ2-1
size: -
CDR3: CASSRNLETSGRAGQFF
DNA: TGCGCCAGCAGCCGAAACTTAGAGACTAGCGGGAGGGCCGGGCAGTTCTTC

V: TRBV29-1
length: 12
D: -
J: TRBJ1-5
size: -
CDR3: CSVDTSEGAQHF
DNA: TGCAGCGTAGACACCTCGGAGGGGGCCCAGCATTTT

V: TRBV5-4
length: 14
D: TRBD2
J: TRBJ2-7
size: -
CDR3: CASSLRTSGDEQYF
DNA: TGTGCCAGCAGCTTGAGGACTAGCGGAGACGAGCAGTACTTC

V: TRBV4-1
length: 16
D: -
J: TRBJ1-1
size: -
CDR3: CASSPRGGPTVTEAFF
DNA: TGCGCCAGCAGTCCCCGGGGGGGCCCGACGGTAACAGAAGCTTTCTTT

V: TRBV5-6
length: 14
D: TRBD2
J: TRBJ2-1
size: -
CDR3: CASSSPAGYNEQFF
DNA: TGTGCCAGCAGCTCCCCAGCGGGGTACAATGAGCAGTTCTTC

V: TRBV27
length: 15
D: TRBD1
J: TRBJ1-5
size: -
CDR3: CASSPGTGRNQPQHF
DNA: TGTGCCAGCAGTCCCGGGACAGGGCGAAATCAGCCCCAGCATTTT

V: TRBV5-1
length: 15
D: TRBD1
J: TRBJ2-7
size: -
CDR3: CASSPGQGSSYEQYF
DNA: TGCGCCAGCAGCCCCGGACAGGGGAGCTCCTACGAGCAGTACTTC

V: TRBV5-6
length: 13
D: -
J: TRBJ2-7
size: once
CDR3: CASSLPSLREQYF
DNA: TGTGCCAGCAGCTTACCCAGCCTGAGGGAGCAGTACTTC

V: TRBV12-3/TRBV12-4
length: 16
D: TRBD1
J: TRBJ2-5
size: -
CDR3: CASSNGQGAYQETQYF
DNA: TGTGCCAGCAGTAACGGACAGGGGGCGTACCAAGAGACCCAGTACTTC

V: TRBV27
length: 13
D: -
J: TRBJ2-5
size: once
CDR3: CASSFTIQETQYF
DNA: TGTGCCAGCAGTTTCACGATACAAGAGACCCAGTACTTC

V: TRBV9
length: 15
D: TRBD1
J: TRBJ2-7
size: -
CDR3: CASSVDGQGVYEQYF
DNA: TGTGCCAGCAGCGTAGATGGACAGGGAGTCTACGAGCAGTACTTC

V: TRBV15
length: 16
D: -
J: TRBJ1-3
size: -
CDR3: CATSRTQGNSGNTIYF
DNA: TGTGCCACCAGCAGAACCCAGGGGAACTCTGGAAACACCATATATTTT

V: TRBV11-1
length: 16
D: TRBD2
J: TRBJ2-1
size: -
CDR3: CASSPTRGTSYNEQFF
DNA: TGTGCCAGCAGCCCGACCCGTGGGACTAGCTACAATGAGCAGTTCTTC

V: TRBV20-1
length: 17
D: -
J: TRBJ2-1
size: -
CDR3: CSAREGGQRASYNEQFF
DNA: TGCAGTGCTAGAGAAGGCGGGCAGAGAGCTTCCTACAATGAGCAGTTCTTC

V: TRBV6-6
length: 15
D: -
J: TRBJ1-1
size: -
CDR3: CASRTHSGERPEAFF
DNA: TGTGCCAGCAGGACCCATTCAGGGGAGCGACCAGAAGCTTTCTTT

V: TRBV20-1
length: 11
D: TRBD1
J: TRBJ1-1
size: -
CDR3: CSAGGDSEAFF
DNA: TGCAGTGCTGGCGGGGACAGTGAAGCTTTCTTT

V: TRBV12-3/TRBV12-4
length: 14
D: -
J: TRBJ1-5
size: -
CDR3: CASSPGGGNQPQHF
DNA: TGTGCCAGCAGTCCCGGTGGGGGCAATCAGCCCCAGCATTTT

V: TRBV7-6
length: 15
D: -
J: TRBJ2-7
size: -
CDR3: CASSLFAAQSYEQYF
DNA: TGTGCCAGCAGCTTATTTGCGGCCCAATCCTACGAGCAGTACTTC

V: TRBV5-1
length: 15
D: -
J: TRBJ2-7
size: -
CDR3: CASREDLGSSYEQYF
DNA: TGCGCCAGCAGGGAGGATTTGGGGAGCTCCTACGAGCAGTACTTC

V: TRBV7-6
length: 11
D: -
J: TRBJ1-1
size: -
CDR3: CASSGRTEAFF
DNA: TGTGCCAGCTCAGGGAGGACTGAAGCTTTCTTT

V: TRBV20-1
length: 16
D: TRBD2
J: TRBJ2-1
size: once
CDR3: CSGDGSGTRHYNEQFF
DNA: TGCAGTGGCGATGGCAGCGGGACCCGCCACTACAATGAGCAGTTCTTC

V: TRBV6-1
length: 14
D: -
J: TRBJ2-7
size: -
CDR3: CASSGRDGTYEQYF
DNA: TGTGCCAGCAGTGGCCGGGACGGTACCTACGAGCAGTACTTC

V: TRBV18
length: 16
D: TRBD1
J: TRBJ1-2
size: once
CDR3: CASSLDRDRGESGYTF
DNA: TGTGCCAGCTCACTCGATCGGGACAGGGGCGAGTCTGGCTACACCTTC

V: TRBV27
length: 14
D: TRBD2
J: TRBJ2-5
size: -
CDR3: CASRLGLDQETQYF
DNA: TGTGCCAGCAGACTGGGACTAGACCAAGAGACCCAGTACTTC

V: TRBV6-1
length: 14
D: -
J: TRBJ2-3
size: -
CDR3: CASTSGTCTDTQYF
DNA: TGTGCCAGCACGTCAGGGACTTGCACAGATACGCAGTATTTT

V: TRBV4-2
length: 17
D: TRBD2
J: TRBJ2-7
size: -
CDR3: CASSQEVSGRPGGEQYF
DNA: TGTGCCAGCAGCCAAGAAGTTAGCGGGAGGCCCGGGGGGGAGCAGTACTTC

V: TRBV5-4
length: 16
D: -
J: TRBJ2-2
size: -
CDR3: CASSGTGRGNTGELFF
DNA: TGTGCCAGCAGCGGAACCGGACGGGGGAACACCGGGGAGCTGTTTTTT

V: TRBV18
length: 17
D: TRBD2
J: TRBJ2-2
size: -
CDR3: CASSPPRLALNTGELFF
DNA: TGTGCCAGCTCCCCCCCTCGACTAGCGTTGAACACCGGGGAGCTGTTTTTT

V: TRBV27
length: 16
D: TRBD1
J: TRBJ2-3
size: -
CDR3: CASSSYRGLSTDTQYF
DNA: TGTGCCAGCAGTTCTTACAGGGGCCTCAGCACAGATACGCAGTATTTT

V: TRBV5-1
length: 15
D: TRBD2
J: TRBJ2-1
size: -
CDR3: CASSSGTSGGDEQFF
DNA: TGCGCCAGCAGCTCCGGGACTAGCGGGGGGGATGAGCAGTTCTTC

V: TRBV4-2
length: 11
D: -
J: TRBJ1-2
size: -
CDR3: CASSQGDGYTF
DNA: TGTGCCAGCAGCCAAGGCGATGGCTACACCTTC

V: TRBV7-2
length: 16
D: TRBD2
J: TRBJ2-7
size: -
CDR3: CASSLTGLAASYEQYF
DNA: TGTGCCAGCAGCTTAACGGGACTAGCGGCCTCCTACGAGCAGTACTTC

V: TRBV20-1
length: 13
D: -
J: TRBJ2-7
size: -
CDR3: CSADDPELYEQYF
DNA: TGCAGTGCGGATGACCCGGAGCTCTACGAGCAGTACTTC

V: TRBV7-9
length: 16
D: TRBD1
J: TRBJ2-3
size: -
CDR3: CASSFDRDRRSDTQYF
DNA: TGTGCCAGCAGCTTCGACCGGGACAGAAGATCGGATACGCAGTATTTT

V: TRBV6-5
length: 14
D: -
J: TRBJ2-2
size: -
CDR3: CASSDGGFPGELFF
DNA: TGTGCCAGCAGTGACGGAGGGTTCCCCGGGGAGCTGTTTTTT

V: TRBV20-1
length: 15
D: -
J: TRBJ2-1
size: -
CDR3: CSARDEAGGPSEQFF
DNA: TGCAGTGCTAGAGATGAGGCAGGGGGGCCCAGTGAGCAGTTCTTC

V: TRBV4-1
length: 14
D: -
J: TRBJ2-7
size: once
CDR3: CASSQILGEGEQYF
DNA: TGCGCCAGCAGCCAAATTTTGGGAGAAGGCGAGCAGTACTTC

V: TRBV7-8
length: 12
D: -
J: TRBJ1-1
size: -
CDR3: CASSPSITEAFF
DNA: TGTGCCAGCAGCCCCTCGATCACTGAAGCTTTCTTT

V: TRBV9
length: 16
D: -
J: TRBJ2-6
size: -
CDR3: CASSRSEMSGANVLTF
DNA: TGTGCCAGCAGCCGGAGCGAGATGTCTGGGGCCAACGTCCTGACTTTC

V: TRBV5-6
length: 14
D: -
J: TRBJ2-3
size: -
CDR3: CASSLGTWGSGQYF
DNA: TGTGCCAGCAGCTTGGGGACTTGGGGCTCGGGGCAGTATTTT

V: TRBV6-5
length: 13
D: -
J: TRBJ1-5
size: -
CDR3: CASSYTGDQPQHF
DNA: TGTGCCAGCAGTTACACCGGGGATCAGCCCCAGCATTTT